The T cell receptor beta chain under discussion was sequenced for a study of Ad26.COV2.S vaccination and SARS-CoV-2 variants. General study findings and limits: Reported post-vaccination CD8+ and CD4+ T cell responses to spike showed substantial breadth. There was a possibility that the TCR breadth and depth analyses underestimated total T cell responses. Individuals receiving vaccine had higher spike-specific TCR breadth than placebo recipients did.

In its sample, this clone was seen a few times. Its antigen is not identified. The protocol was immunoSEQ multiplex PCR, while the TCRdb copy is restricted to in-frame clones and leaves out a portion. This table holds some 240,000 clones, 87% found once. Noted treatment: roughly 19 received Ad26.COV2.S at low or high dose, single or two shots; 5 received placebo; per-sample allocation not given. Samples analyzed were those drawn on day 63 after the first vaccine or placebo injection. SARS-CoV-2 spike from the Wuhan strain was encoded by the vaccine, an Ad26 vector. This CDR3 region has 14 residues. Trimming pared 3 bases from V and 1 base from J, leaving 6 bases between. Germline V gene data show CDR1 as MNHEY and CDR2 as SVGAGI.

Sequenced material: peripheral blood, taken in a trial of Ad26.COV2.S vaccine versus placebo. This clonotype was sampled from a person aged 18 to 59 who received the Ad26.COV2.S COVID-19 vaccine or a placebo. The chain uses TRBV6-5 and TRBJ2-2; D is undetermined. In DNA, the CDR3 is TGTGCCAGCAGTTATTCGGGGAACACCGGGGAGCTGTTTTTT. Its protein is CASSYSGNTGELFF.